Shown below are 6 T cell receptor beta chains from a single sample sequenced in a study of cytomegalovirus exposure and HLA in healthy donors. Primers: 60 Vbeta forward and 13 Jbeta reverse. Sequenced by immunoSEQ multiplex PCR; TCRdb stores in-frame clones only, minus some. The sample consists of some 180,000 clones, roughly a tenth of them appearing once. Sequencing was performed on PBMCs. All receptors come from a woman aged 30 to 39 in good health and CMV-seropositive.

V and J are TRBV6-1 and TRBJ2-5; 10 nucleotides line up with TRBD1. The J call may be in error: the DNA end matches TRBJ2-7 better. CDR1 and CDR2 (germline): MNHNS, SASEGT. The CDR3 consists of 13 residues. CDR3 in amino acids: CASRGQGFDEQYF. The DNA of the CDR3 is TGTGCCAGCAGGGGACAGGGGTTCGACGAGCAGTACTTC.

This clone was counted ten times or more. This chain joins TRBV30 and TRBJ1-6; unclear D gene. The CDR3 totals 16 residues. V gave up 3 bases and J gave up 3 bases, with 15 bases separating them. The germline V gene encodes CDR1 GTSNPN and CDR2 SVGIG (reference sequence). Written as DNA, the CDR3 is TGTGCCTGGAGATCCATTTCGGAGCGCTATAATTCACCCCTCCACTTT. Protein sequence: CAWRSISERYNSPLHF.

The chain links TRBV29-1 to TRBJ1-2; 7 nucleotides align to TRBD1. The CDR3 has 12 residues. J gave up 2 bases and V 7 bases, and 4 bases lay outside the gene matches. CDR1 is SQVTM and CDR2 is ANQGSEA in the germline V gene. The CDR3 loop is CSARDSNYGYTF. In DNA form, the CDR3 reads TGCAGCGCCAGGGACAGCAACTATGGCTACACCTTC.

V and J are TRBV10-1 and TRBJ2-3; possibly TRBD2 for D (5 bases). V was pared by 10 bases and J by 0 bases, with 11 bases between. Germline V gene lookup returns CDR1 WNHNN and CDR2 SYGVQD (reference sequence). This CDR3 has 13 amino acids. CDR3 residues: CAILAGSTDTQYF. For the CDR3, the DNA is TGCGCCATCCTAGCAGGAAGCACAGATACGCAGTATTTT.

This clone was seen a few times. V is TRBV2 and J is TRBJ2-3, with 8 bases lining up with TRBD1. The CDR3 is 13 residues long. With 8 bases clipped from V and 5 bases from J, the junction kept 6 bases outside the gene matches. CDR1 and CDR2 from the germline V gene are SNHLY and FYNNEI. The CDR3, as DNA: TGTGCCAGCCCGACAGGGGACAAAGATACGCAGTATTTT. Protein: CASPTGDKDTQYF. Filled out from reference TRBV2 and TRBJ2-3, the complete variable domain reads EPEVTQTPSHQVTQMGQEVILRCVPISNHLYFYWYRQILGQKVEFLVSFYNNEISEKSEIFDDQFSVERPDGSNFTLKIRSTKLEDSAMYFCASPTGDKDTQYFGPGTRLTVL.

The V call is TRBV19, the J call TRBJ2-3; the match to TRBD2 covers 7 bases. CDR3 size: 13 residues. The J segment lost 6 bases and the V segment lost 6 bases, leaving 6 bases of the junction unmatched. Per the germline V gene, CDR1 is LNHDA and CDR2 is SQIVND (reference sequence). The CDR3 coding sequence is TGTGCCAGTAGGACCGCGGGAGCTGATACGCAGTATTTT. This gives the protein CASRTAGADTQYF. The full variable domain, rest sourced from reference TRBV19 and TRBJ2-3, is DGGITQSPKYLFRKEGQNVTLSCEQNLNHDAMYWYRQDPGQGLRLIYYSQIVNDFQKGDIAEGYSVSREKKESFPLTVTSAQKNPTAFYLCASRTAGADTQYFGPGTRLTVL.